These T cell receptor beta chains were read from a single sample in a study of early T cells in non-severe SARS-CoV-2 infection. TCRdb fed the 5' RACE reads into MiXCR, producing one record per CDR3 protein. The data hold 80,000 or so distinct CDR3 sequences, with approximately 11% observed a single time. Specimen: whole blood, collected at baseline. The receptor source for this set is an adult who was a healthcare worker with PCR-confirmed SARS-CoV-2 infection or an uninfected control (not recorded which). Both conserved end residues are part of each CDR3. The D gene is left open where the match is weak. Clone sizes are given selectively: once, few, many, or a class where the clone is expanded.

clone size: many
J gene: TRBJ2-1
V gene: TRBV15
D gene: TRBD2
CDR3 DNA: TGTGCCACCAGCAGAGATAGCGGGGGGTTATTAGAGCAGTTCTTC
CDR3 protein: CATSRDSGGLLEQFF

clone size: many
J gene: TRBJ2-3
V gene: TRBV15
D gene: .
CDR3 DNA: TGTGCCACCAGCAGAGATCTTATTGGGGGGCGCACAGATACGCAGTATTTT
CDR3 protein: CATSRDLIGGRTDTQYF

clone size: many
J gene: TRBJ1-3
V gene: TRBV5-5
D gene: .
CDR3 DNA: TGTGCCAGCAGCTTGGGAACCGAAGGGACCATATATTTT
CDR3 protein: CASSLGTEGTIYF

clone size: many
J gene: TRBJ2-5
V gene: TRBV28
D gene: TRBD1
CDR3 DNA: TGTGCCAGCAGACAGGGGCAAGAGACCCAGTACTTC
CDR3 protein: CASRQGQETQYF

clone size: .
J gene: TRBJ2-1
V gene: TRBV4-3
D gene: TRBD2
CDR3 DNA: TGCGCCAGCAGCCAGGAAGACCAAAGGACTAGCTACAATGAGCAGTTCTTC
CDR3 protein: CASSQEDQRTSYNEQFF

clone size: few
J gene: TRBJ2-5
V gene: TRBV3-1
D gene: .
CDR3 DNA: TGTGCCAGCAGCCAGAGCAAAGAGACCCAGTACTTC
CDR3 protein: CASSQSKETQYF

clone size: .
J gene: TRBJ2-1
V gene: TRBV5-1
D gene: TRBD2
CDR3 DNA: TGCGCCAGCAGCTCTACGACTAGCGGGGTCCTGTTCTTC
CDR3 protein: CASSSTTSGVLFF

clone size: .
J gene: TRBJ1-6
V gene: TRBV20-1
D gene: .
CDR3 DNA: TGCAGTGCTCAACGGGAGCCGGCCCAGTCACCCCTCCACTTT
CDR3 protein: CSAQREPAQSPLHF

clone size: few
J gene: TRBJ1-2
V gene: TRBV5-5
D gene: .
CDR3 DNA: TGTGCCAGCAGCTTGGTTGACTTCAACTATGGCTACACCTTC
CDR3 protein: CASSLVDFNYGYTF

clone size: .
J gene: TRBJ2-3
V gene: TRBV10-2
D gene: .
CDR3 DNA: TGCGCCACCCGACAGGTTCAGGGAGATACGCAGTATTTT
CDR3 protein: CATRQVQGDTQYF

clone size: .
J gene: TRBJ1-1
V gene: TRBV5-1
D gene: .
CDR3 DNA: TGCGCCAGCAGCTTGGGACAGCTCATGAACACTGAAGCTTTCTTT
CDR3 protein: CASSLGQLMNTEAFF

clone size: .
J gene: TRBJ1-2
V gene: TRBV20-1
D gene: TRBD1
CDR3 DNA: TGCAGTGCTAGTTCAGGGGGCTATGGCTACACCTTC
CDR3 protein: CSASSGGYGYTF

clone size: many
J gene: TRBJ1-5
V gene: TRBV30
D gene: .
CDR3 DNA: TGTGCCTGGAGGGACAGCCTCAATCAGCCCCAGCATTTT
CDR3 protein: CAWRDSLNQPQHF

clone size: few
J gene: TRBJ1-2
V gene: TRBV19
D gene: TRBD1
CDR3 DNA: TGTGCCAGTAGTAACTGGACAGGGGGAACCTACACCTTC
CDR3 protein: CASSNWTGGTYTF

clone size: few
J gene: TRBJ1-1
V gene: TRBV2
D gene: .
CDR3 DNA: TGTGCCAGCGGAGTGGGATACACTGAAGCTTTCTTT
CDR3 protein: CASGVGYTEAFF

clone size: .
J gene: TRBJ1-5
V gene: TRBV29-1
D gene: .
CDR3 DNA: TGCAGCGTTGACTTCGGCGGGAATCAGCCCCAGCATTTT
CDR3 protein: CSVDFGGNQPQHF

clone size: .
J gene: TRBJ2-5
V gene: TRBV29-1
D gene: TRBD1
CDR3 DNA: TGCAGCGTTGAGGGACAGCGAGAGACCCAGTACTTC
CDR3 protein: CSVEGQRETQYF

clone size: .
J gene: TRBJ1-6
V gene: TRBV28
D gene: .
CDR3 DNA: TGTGCCAGCAGCTCGCCCCAGGGGCCTGGGAATTCACCCCTCCACTTT
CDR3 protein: CASSSPQGPGNSPLHF

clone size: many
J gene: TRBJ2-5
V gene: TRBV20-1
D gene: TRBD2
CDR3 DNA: TGCAGTGCCACAGGACTAGCGGCGTACCAAGAGACCCAGTACTTC
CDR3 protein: CSATGLAAYQETQYF

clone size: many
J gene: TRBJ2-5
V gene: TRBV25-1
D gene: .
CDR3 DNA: TGTGCCAGCAGTGCCCGGGGACAAGAGACCCAGTACTTC
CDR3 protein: CASSARGQETQYF

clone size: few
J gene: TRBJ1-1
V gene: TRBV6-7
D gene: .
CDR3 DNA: TGTGCCAGCACCTCTTCGGACAAGCATAACACTGAAGCTTTCTTT
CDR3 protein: CASTSSDKHNTEAFF

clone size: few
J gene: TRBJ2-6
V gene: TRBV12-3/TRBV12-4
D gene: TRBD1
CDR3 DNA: TGTGCCAGCAGTTTCACAGGGGGCGCTGGGGCCAACGTCCTGACTTTC
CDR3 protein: CASSFTGGAGANVLTF

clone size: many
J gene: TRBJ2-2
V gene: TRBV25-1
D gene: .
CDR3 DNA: TGTGCCAGCAGTGAATTTGGGGTATCCGGGCTGTTTTTT
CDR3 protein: CASSEFGVSGLFF

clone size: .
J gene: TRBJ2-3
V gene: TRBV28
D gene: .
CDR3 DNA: TGTGCCAGCGTCGACGCCGCCCGCACAGATACGCAGTATTTT
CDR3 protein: CASVDAARTDTQYF

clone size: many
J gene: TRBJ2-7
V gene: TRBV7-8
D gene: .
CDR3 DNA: TGTGCCAGCAGCCCGGCTCGGACAGCTTATGGACACGAGCAGTACTTC
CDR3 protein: CASSPARTAYGHEQYF

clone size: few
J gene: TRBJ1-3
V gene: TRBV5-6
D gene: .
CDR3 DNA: TGTGCCAGCACCGTGACACCCTTTGGAAACACCATATATTTT
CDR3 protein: CASTVTPFGNTIYF

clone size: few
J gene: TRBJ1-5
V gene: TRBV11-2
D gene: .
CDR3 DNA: TGTGCCAGCAGCTTAGGGCGGGGAACCAGGAGCAATCAGCCCCAGCATTTT
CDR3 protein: CASSLGRGTRSNQPQHF

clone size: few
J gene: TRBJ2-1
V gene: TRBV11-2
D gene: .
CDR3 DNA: TGTGCCAGCATCTCGACGGGGGGCCTGAGCTACAATGAGCAGTTCTTC
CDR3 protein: CASISTGGLSYNEQFF

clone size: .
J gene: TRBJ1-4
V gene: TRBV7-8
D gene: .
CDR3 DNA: TGTGCCAGCAGCTACCACAGGACAACTAATGAAAAACTGTTTTTT
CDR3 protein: CASSYHRTTNEKLFF

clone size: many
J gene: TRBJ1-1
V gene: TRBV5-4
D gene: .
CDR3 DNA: TGTGCCAGCAGCTTGGTGGGCGGGGGGGTGTCTGAAGCTTTCTTT
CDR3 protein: CASSLVGGGVSEAFF

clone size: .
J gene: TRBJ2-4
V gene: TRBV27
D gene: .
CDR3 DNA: TGTGCCAGCAGTTCCTTTCCATCAGGCAAAAACATTCAGTACTTC
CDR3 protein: CASSSFPSGKNIQYF

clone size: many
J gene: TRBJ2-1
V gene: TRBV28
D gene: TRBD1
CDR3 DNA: TGTGCCAGCAGTTTATCCGGACAGGGTAATTCCTACAATGAGCAGTTCTTC
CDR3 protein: CASSLSGQGNSYNEQFF

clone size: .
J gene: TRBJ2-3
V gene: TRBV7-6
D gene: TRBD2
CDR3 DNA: TGTGCCAGCAGCTTAGCAGCTAGCGGGGGGTCCACAGGTACGCAGTGTTTT
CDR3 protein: CASSLAASGGSTGTQCF

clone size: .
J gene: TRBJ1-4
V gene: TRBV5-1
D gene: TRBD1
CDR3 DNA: TGCGCCAGCAGCTCTACAGGGGGCTCGGATGAAAAACTGTTTTTT
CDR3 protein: CASSSTGGSDEKLFF

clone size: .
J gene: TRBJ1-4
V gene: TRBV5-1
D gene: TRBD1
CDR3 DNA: TGCGCCAGCAGCCAGGGACAGCAGCGAAATGAAAAACTGTTTTTT
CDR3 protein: CASSQGQQRNEKLFF

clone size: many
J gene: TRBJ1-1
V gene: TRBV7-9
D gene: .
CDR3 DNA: TGTGCCAGCAGCGGGAGGACGTACACTGAAGCTTTCTTT
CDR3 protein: CASSGRTYTEAFF

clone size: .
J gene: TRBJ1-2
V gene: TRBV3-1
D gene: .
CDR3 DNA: TGTGCCAGCAGCCAAGATAAGGGATCCGGGACCGCCCAACTTGTCTATGGCTACACCTTC
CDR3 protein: CASSQDKGSGTAQLVYGYTF

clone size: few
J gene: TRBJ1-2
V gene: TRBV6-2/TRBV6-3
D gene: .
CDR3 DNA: TGTGCCAGCAACAGAGAAGGGGTATCAGGCTACACCTTC
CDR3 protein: CASNREGVSGYTF

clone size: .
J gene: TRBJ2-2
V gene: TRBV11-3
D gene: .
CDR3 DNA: TGTGCCAGCAGCTTAAGGGACACCGGGGAGCTGTTTTTT
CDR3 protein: CASSLRDTGELFF

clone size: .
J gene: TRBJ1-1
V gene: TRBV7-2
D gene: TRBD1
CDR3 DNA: TGTGCCAGCAGCTTAAATCCAGGGGGAGGCACTGAAGCTTTCTTT
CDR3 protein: CASSLNPGGGTEAFF

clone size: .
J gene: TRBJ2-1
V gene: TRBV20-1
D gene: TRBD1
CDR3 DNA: TGCAGTCCAGGGGGCAGGAATGAGCAGTTCTTC
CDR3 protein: CSPGGRNEQFF

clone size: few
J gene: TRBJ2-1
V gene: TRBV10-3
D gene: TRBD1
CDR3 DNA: TGTGCCATGGCCCTGGACCCGGGACAGGGTCAGGACAATGAGCAGTTCTTC
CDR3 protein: CAMALDPGQGQDNEQFF

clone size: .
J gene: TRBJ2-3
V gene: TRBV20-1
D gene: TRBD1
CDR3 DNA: TGCAGTCAATCGACAGGGCAAGGGGGTACGCAGTATTTT
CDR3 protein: CSQSTGQGGTQYF

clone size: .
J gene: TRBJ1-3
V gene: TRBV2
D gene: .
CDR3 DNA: TGTGCCAGCAGGCGTGACACCATATATTTT
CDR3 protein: CASRRDTIYF

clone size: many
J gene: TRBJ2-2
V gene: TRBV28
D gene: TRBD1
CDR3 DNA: TGTGCCAGCAGTTTTAGTGGGACAGAAAACACCGGGGAGCTGTTTTTT
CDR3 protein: CASSFSGTENTGELFF

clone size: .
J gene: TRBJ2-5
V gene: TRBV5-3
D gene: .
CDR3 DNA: TGTGCCAGAAGGTCCCAAGAGACCCAGTACTTC
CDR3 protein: CARRSQETQYF

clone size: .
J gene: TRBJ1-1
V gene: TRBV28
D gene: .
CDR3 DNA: TGTGCCAGCAGTTTAGTCATCCCTGTAGCTTTCTTT
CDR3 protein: CASSLVIPVAFF

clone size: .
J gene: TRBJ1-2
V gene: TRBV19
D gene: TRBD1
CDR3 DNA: TGTGCCAGTAGGGAGGACAGGGGAATAGCTGGCTACACCTTC
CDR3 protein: CASREDRGIAGYTF

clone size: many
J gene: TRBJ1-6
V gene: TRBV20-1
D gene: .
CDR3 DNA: TGCAGTGCTAGACCCCAGGGAGGGAATTCACCCCTCCACTTT
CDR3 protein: CSARPQGGNSPLHF

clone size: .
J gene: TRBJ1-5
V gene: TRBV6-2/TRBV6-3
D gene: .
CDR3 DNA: TGTGCCAGCAGCCCGCACGAGTATAGCAATCAGCCCCAGCATTTT
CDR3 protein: CASSPHEYSNQPQHF

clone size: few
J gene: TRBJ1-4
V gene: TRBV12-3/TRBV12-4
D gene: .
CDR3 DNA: TGTGCCAGCCAGACGGGGGGTGGAAATGAAAAACTGTTTTTT
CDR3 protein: CASQTGGGNEKLFF

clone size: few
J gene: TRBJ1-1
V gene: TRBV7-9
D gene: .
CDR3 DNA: TGTGCCAGCAGCTTAGAGAGCGGAACTGAAGCTTTCTTT
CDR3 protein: CASSLESGTEAFF

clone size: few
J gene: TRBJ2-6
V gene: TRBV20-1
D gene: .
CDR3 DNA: TGCAGTGCTAGAGATTTTGCTTCTGGGGCCAACGTCCTGACTTTC
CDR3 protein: CSARDFASGANVLTF

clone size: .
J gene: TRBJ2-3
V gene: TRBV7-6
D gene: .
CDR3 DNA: TGTGCCAGCAGCTTAGCGTGGGGTGGCACAGATACGCAGTATTTT
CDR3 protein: CASSLAWGGTDTQYF

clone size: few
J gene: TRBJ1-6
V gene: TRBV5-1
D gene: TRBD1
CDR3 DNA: TGCGCCAGCAGCTTAGGACAGGATTATTCACCCCTCCACTTT
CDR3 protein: CASSLGQDYSPLHF